Sequencing of this T cell receptor beta chain was carried out in a study of identical twins (dated by TCRdb to 2016 to 2017). Broadly, across the study: The study deep-sequenced TCR alpha and beta repertoires from monozygotic twins, unrelated adults of various ages and cord blood to test whether fetal clonotypes persist. Replicate twin experiments were performed at different times using different library preparation protocols to rule out contamination.

Every donor was a healthy Caucasian. Three pairs of female monozygotic twins, all aged about 18 to 30 years, were included in the twin cohort. The RNA used for TCR libraries was isolated from peripheral blood mononuclear cells. A note on this clonotype: Its recognized antigen is unknown. No base qualities exist here, and no much larger clone lies one base off it.

Study-wide findings and limitations: Excess twin sharing in beta out-of-frame sequences was weaker because fewer shared sequences lowered the signal-to-noise ratio. In monozygotic twins, out-of-frame TCR alpha sharing was systematically underestimated by recombination models, although the models agreed with sharing between unrelated individuals. Zero-insertion analyses could be partly confounded by invariant T cells such as MAIT and iNKT, although diverse VJ usage argued against such confounding for most clonotypes. Because the same donors could not be followed over many years, the conclusions relied on cross-sectional statistical analysis. Compared with coincidental sharing between unrelated individuals, an excess of low generation-probability sequences was observed among out-of-frame TCR alpha sequences shared between twins. Abundant cord blood beta clonotypes carried fewer insertions; young adult naive repertoires showed a weaker similar trend, while memory repertoires showed none.

The library was produced with 5' RACE. Sequencer: Illumina HiSeq 2000. A universal primer binding site was introduced by template switching, and a unique molecular identifier was present in the final cDNA, enabling accurate counting of TCR cDNA molecules. First-strand cDNA for TCR alpha and beta chains was synthesized from specific primers in the conserved constant-segment region. To control for contamination, every cDNA library carried two barcodes: a SMART-Mk sample barcode plus Illumina barcodes. Two successive PCR steps introduced TruSeq adapter sequences along with Illumina sample barcodes. Sequencing of the TCR alpha and beta cDNA libraries was done on the Illumina HiSeq platform using custom primers. Under the source paper's analysis protocol: Raw reads were processed with MiGEC to extract unique molecular identifiers, and MiXCR was used to determine CDR3 positions. For each individual, recombination models were inferred using an EM algorithm with the repgenHMM and IGoR tools. Shared clonotypes were analyzed with the tcR package in R, and sharing was normalized by the product of cloneset sizes. Out-of-frame nonproductive sequences were analyzed to study raw recombination free of thymic and clonal selection effects. The public reads were run again by TCRdb, first through fastp at Q25 and then through MiXCR, and only productive beta chains were kept. Duplicate CDR3 protein sequences are folded into a single record with the most common DNA and genes. The V and J calls and clone size are TCRdb's, not the authors'. This sample lists about 890,000 distinct CDR3 sequences; roughly an eighth were detected once. The ten largest make up about 1.6% of the sample.

The CDR3 measures 14 amino acids from cysteine to phenylalanine. Kept here is only the CDR3 DNA, which spans 42 bases and is read in frame from base 1. Via the germline V gene (reference sequence), CDR1 is SEHNR and CDR2 FQNEAQ. V sheds 2 bases and J sheds 8 bases, leaving 15 bases between their ends. These data were likewise used in another study, on yellow fever vaccine responses in identical twins. The second study also describes: According to the authors, the vaccine-induced T cell response in identical twins seemed to be partly convergent and partly specific to each individual. The study precisely tracked vaccine-responding T cell clones in identical twins.

The receptor comes from a woman aged 18 to 35 in good health. This chain is built from TRBV7-9 and TRBJ1-2; TRBD1 is a possible D gene, resting on 6 matching bases. Sequenced input: PBMCs. The encoded CDR3 is CASSLSGGPSGYTF. The DNA is TGTGCCAGCAGCTTAAGTGGGGGCCCAAGCGGCTACACCTTC.